The 30 T cell receptor beta chains below were found in one sample sequenced in a study of molecular identifiers for immune sequencing clone quantification. Using its own MiXCR run on the PCR reads, TCRdb lists one record per CDR3 protein. The top ten hold about 0.81% of the sample, which has hundreds of thousands of distinct CDR3 sequences, 25% seen once. Sequencing was performed on naive CD8+ T cells from blood, with Jurkat cell RNA spiked in. Subset meaning: FACS-sorted CD8+CD4-CCR7+CD45RA+ naive T cells. These receptors were obtained from a human donor in good health. Some libraries in this study had Jurkat cell RNA spiked in.

This clonotype was seen ten or more times. This chain connects TRBV13 to TRBJ2-3; D ambiguous. CDR3 length: 12 residues. The germline V gene encodes CDR1 PRHDT and CDR2 FYEKMQ (reference sequence). V lost 2 bases and J 4 bases, leaving 4 bases between the germline ends. In DNA, the CDR3 is TGTGCCAGCAGCTTATGGGCAGATACGCAGTATTTT. Translation gives CASSLWADTQYF.

Ten or more counts support this clonotype. The chain carries TRBV19 and TRBJ1-3; D gene ambiguous. This CDR3 has 15 residues. Trimming cost V 6 bases and J 0 bases, with 12 bases left between them. Germline CDR1 and CDR2: LNHDA and SQIVND (reference sequence). DNA of the CDR3: TGTGCCAGTAGGCCAACAGACTACTCTGGAAACACCATATATTTT. This translates into CASRPTDYSGNTIYF. Looking up the rest from reference TRBV19 and TRBJ1-3 gives the full variable domain: DGGITQSPKYLFRKEGQNVTLSCEQNLNHDAMYWYRQDPGQGLRLIYYSQIVNDFQKGDIAEGYSVSREKKESFPLTVTSAQKNPTAFYLCASRPTDYSGNTIYFGEGSWLTVV.

In regard to this clonotype: This sequence may be a read error, since a much larger clone differs from it by one base. This sequence joins TRBV6-2 or TRBV6-3 and TRBJ1-1; no definite D call. CDR3 length: 11 amino acids. Looked up from germline, CDR1 is MNHEY and CDR2 is SVGEGT. This CDR3 reads CASSDTYEALF. In DNA, the CDR3 is TGTGCCAGCAGTGACACTTATGAAGCTCTCTTT.

To note about this clonotype: This may be a read error, as it is one base from a much larger clone. V is TRBV29-1 and J is TRBJ1-1, with TRBD1 identical over 7 bases. CDR3 length: 15 amino acids. Losses at the gene ends were 6 bases for V and 1 base for J; bases not matched to a gene: 11. Germline loops: CDR1 SQVTM, CDR2 ANQGSEA. The CDR3 loop is CSVHPAGGENTEAFF. The CDR3, as DNA: TGCAGCGTCCACCCGGCAGGGGGTGAGAACACTGAAGCTTTCTTT.

The CDR3: CASSYVGRDNDYGYTF. CDR3 sequence (DNA): TGTGCCAGCAGTTACGTTGGGAGGGATAATGACTATGGCTACACCTTC. The J gene is TRBJ1-2, the V gene TRBV6-5; D is uncertain. CDR3 length: 16 residues. V lost 2 bases to trimming and J lost 3 bases, with 16 bases between them. Germline assignment: CDR1 MNHEY and CDR2 SVGAGI.

The V call is TRBV24-1, the J call TRBJ2-3; 7 bases line up with TRBD2. CDR3 size: 15 residues. With 5 bases clipped from V and 6 bases from J, the junction kept 10 bases outside the gene matches. Germline V gene data show CDR1 as KGHDR and CDR2 as SFDVKD. The CDR3 DNA sequence: TGTGCCACCAGTGGAGTTCGGGAGGTTGTGGATACGCAGTATTTT. Translating it yields CATSGVREVVDTQYF.

The CDR3 region is CASSESMGRTEAFF. CDR3 bases: TGTGCCAGCAGTGAATCGATGGGCCGAACTGAAGCTTTCTTT. The genes are TRBV25-1 and TRBJ1-1; no definite D call. CDR1 and CDR2 from the germline V gene are MGHDK and SYGVNS. V dropped 1 base and J dropped 5 bases, with 11 bases sitting between them. This CDR3 comprises 14 residues.

There are a few counts of this clonotype. The chain links TRBV6-6 to TRBJ2-5, with 9 bases that match TRBD2. Germline loops: CDR1 MNHNY, CDR2 SVGAGI (reference sequence). J lost 5 bases, V lost 6 bases, and 19 bases had no gene match. This CDR3 spans 18 amino acids. CDR3 in DNA: TGTGCCAGCAGAACAAGGATACCGGGACTAGCCGGCCGGGAGACCCAGTACTTC. Translating gives CASRTRIPGLAGRETQYF.

For the CDR3, the DNA is TGTGCCAGCAGTGTAAGGCAGCTGAACACTGAAGCTTTCTTT. This translates into CASSVRQLNTEAFF. The V gene is TRBV2, the J gene TRBJ1-1; D is uncertain. Deletions cut 4 bases from V and 0 bases from J, with 9 bases between. The CDR3 extends over 14 amino acids. Germline V CDR1 and CDR2: SNHLY, FYNNEI.

Concerning this clonotype itself: This may arise from a read error, as a much more abundant clone is one base away. The chain carries TRBV7-9 and TRBJ2-1; 7 nucleotides agree with TRBD2. J gave up 8 bases and V 3 bases, and 7 bases lay outside the gene matches. Germline V gives CDR1 SEHNR, CDR2 FQNEAQ (reference sequence). There are 14 residues in the CDR3. The CDR3 DNA reads as TGTGCCAGCAGCTTTTCGGGAGGAGCCTATGAGCAGTTCTTC. Its protein product is CASSFSGGAYEQFF.

The genes are TRBV5-1 and TRBJ2-7; perhaps TRBD1 as D (5 bases). The V end was cut by 4 bases, the J end by 2 bases, with 13 bases between. The CDR3 runs to 14 residues. Looked up from germline, CDR1 is SGHRS and CDR2 is YFSETQ. This CDR3 is CASSATDTTYEQYF. The CDR3 nucleotides are TGCGCCAGCAGCGCGACGGACACTACCTACGAGCAGTACTTC. The full variable domain, with the rest looked up from reference TRBV5-1 and TRBJ2-7, is KAGVTQTPRYLIKTRGQQVTLSCSPISGHRSVSWYQQTPGQGLQFLFEYFSETQRNKGNFPGRFSGRQFSNSRSEMNVSTLELGDSALYLCASSATDTTYEQYFGPGTRLTVT.

The chain carries TRBV4-1 and TRBJ2-7; TRBD2 agrees at 8 bases. The germline V gene has CDR1 MGHRA and CDR2 YSYEKL. Trimming removed 1 base from V and 3 bases from J; junction bases left unmatched: 8. CDR3 length: 16 residues. As DNA, the CDR3 is TGCGCCAGCAGCCAAGCCGGGGGGGGGATGGGCTACGAGCAGTACTTC. It specifies CASSQAGGGMGYEQYF.

About this clonotype: Given a much more abundant clone one base away, this may be a read error. The chain is built from TRBV6-4 and TRBJ1-3; possible D gene TRBD1, 5 bases. The CDR3 loop spans 16 amino acids. Germline V gives CDR1 MRHNA, CDR2 SNTAGT. The CDR3 nucleotides are TGTGCCAGCACCAAGGGACCGCCCAGCTCTGGATACACCATATATTTT. This translates into CASTKGPPSSGYTIYF.

About this clonotype: The junction departs from germline at one end; a sequencing error may be responsible. The chain is built from TRBV20-1 and TRBJ1-5; a possible D gene is TRBD1 (5 bases). CDR1 is DFQATT and CDR2 is SNEGSKA in the germline V gene (reference sequence). The CDR3 is 14 amino acids. For the CDR3, the DNA is TGCGGTGCTAGCCCGCCGGGGCCAATTCAGCCCCAGCATTTT. It encodes CGASPPGPIQPQHF.

This clonotype occurred many times. The CDR3 protein is CASSSRTSGVGADTQYF. The DNA of the CDR3 is TGTGCCAGCAGTTCACGGACTAGCGGGGTAGGGGCAGATACGCAGTATTTT. V and J are TRBV12-3 or TRBV12-4 and TRBJ2-3; 12 nucleotides align to TRBD2. The CDR3 runs to 17 residues. The V gene end was trimmed by 4 bases and the J gene end by 4 bases; junction bases not matched to a gene: 9.

Comment on this clonotype: A clone one base away is much larger, so this may be a read error. The CDR3 sequence: CASSLGAGVKTGELFF. DNA for the CDR3: TGTGCCAGCAGCTTAGGAGCGGGAGTCAAGACCGGGGAGCTGTTTTTT. This chain joins TRBV7-9 and TRBJ2-2; TRBD2 matches at 8 bases. Per germline, CDR1 SEHNR and CDR2 FQNEAQ (reference sequence). The CDR3 consists of 16 residues. The V segment lost 1 base and the J segment 5 bases; nucleotides outside the gene matches: 6.

This clonotype was seen at least ten times. The chain combines TRBV28 with TRBJ2-5; 10 positions match TRBD2. Unmatched junction bases numbered 15, after V lost 5 bases and J lost 0 bases. The CDR3 length is 19 residues. The germline V gene encodes CDR1 MDHEN and CDR2 SYDVKM. The CDR3 DNA reads as TGTGCCAGCAGTCCATCCGGACTAGCGGACGGGGGCTACCAAGAGACCCAGTACTTC. Encoded protein: CASSPSGLADGGYQETQYF. Based on the CDR3 plus reference TRBV28 and TRBJ2-5, the full variable domain is DVKVTQSSRYLVKRTGEKVFLECVQDMDHENMFWYRQDPGLGLRLIYFSYDVKMKEKGDIPEGYSVSREKKERFSLILESASTNQTSMYLCASSPSGLADGGYQETQYFGPGTRLLVL.

A remark on this clonotype: A read error may be the cause here, since a much bigger clone is one base away. CDR3 sequence reads: CASSYRDLNSPLPF. In DNA form, the CDR3 reads TGCGCCAGCAGCTACCGGGACCTTAATTCACCCCTCCCCTTT. V and J are TRBV5-1 and TRBJ1-6; D is possibly TRBD1 (5 bases). Germline CDR1 and CDR2: SGHRS and YFSETQ. CDR3 length equals 14 residues. The variable domain in full, with the rest retrieved from reference TRBV5-1 and TRBJ1-6, is KAGVTQTPRYLIKTRGQQVTLSCSPISGHRSVSWYQQTPGQGLQFLFEYFSETQRNKGNFPGRFSGRQFSNSRSEMNVSTLELGDSALYLCASSYRDLNSPLPFGNGTRLTVT.

This clonotype was counted a few times. This sequence joins TRBV20-1 and TRBJ2-7; D gene unclear. Trimming stripped 1 base from V and 2 bases from J, with 12 bases between. Germline V gene data show CDR1 as DFQATT and CDR2 as SNEGSKA (reference sequence). The CDR3 extends over 14 amino acids. CDR3 region: CSARVRTPTYEQYF. The CDR3 bases are TGCAGTGCTAGAGTCCGGACGCCAACCTACGAGCAGTACTTC.

The V call is TRBV12-3 or TRBV12-4, the J call TRBJ2-3; possibly TRBD2 for D (5 bases). This CDR3 has 16 amino acids. The ends were cut back, 6 bases at V and 5 bases at J, with 21 bases in the middle. Here the CDR3 reads CASSPGGQRSIDTQYF. Here the CDR3 DNA reads TGTGCCAGCAGCCCTGGCGGGCAGAGATCAATAGATACGCAGTATTTT.

A few counts support this clonotype. The chain links TRBV7-9 to TRBJ2-1; weak D call: TRBD1 (6 bases). V was cut by 6 bases and J by 8 bases, with 14 bases left in between. The CDR3 is 13 amino acids. Germline CDR1 SEHNR, CDR2 FQNEAQ (reference sequence). CDR3 bases: TGTGCCAGCAGGCCACAGGGTTCACATGAGCAGTTCTTC. As protein: CASRPQGSHEQFF.

This clonotype was seen ten or more times. J is TRBJ2-3 and V is TRBV2, with 9 positions matching TRBD2. V lost 2 bases, J lost 2 bases, and 5 bases stayed unmatched. The germline CDR1 and CDR2 sequences are SNHLY and FYNNEI. The CDR3 covers 16 residues. The CDR3 nucleotides are TGTGCCAGCAGTGAATGGCTAGCGGGACCCACAGATACGCAGTATTTT. The encoded protein is CASSEWLAGPTDTQYF.

This clonotype was observed many times. The genes are TRBV28 and TRBJ2-5, with D maybe TRBD2 (5 bases). The ends were cut back, 6 bases at V and 1 base at J, with 9 bases in the middle. CDR1 MDHEN and CDR2 SYDVKM come from the germline V gene. CDR3 size: 13 residues. As DNA, the CDR3 is TGTGCCAGCAGGAGCGCGGGCCAAGAGACCCAGTACTTC. It yields the protein CASRSAGQETQYF. Together with reference TRBV28 and TRBJ2-5, the CDR3 gives the full variable domain: DVKVTQSSRYLVKRTGEKVFLECVQDMDHENMFWYRQDPGLGLRLIYFSYDVKMKEKGDIPEGYSVSREKKERFSLILESASTNQTSMYLCASRSAGQETQYFGPGTRLLVL.

The table lists this clonotype with a few counts. The chain uses TRBV12-3 or TRBV12-4 and TRBJ2-5; 12 bases line up with TRBD1. V trimming: 4 bases; J trimming: 0 bases; junction bases outside the gene matches: 9. The CDR3 has 18 residues. The CDR3 coding sequence is TGTGCCAGCAGTTCCCCGGGACAGGGGGCTTTGGACCAAGAGACCCAGTACTTC. Protein sequence: CASSSPGQGALDQETQYF.

This clonotype was seen only a few times. The chain uses TRBV5-6 and TRBJ2-3, with TRBD2 identical over 7 bases. CDR3 length: 17 amino acids. With V trimmed by 0 bases and J by 0 bases, 7 bases remained unmatched. Germline loops: CDR1 SGHDT, CDR2 YYEEEE. In nucleotides, the CDR3 is TGTGCCAGCAGCTTGGACCCTCTAGCGGTTAGCACAGATACGCAGTATTTT. Translation gives CASSLDPLAVSTDTQYF.

V usage is TRBV28 and J usage is TRBJ2-7; 9 positions match TRBD2. This CDR3 has 15 amino acids. V was clipped by 3 bases and J by 3 bases; unmatched bases: 6. Germline V gene data show CDR1 as MDHEN and CDR2 as SYDVKM. CDR3 residues: CASSFRGRVNYEQYF. The CDR3, as DNA: TGTGCCAGCAGTTTTCGCGGGAGGGTTAACTACGAGCAGTACTTC.

This clonotype was picked up many times. The CDR3 DNA follows: TGTGCCAGCAGCCGGACAGACCAAGAGACCCAGTACTTC. Protein product: CASSRTDQETQYF. The chain recombines TRBV6-5 with TRBJ2-5; D is possibly TRBD1 (6 bases). Between the trimmed V and J ends, which lost 6 bases and 0 bases, there was a span of 8 bases. The CDR3 is 13 residues long. Germline V CDR1 and CDR2: MNHEY, SVGAGI.

The CDR3 loop reads CSVRADSHYGYTF. CDR3 nucleotides: TGCAGCGTTCGCGCGGACAGCCACTATGGCTACACCTTC. The chain joins TRBV29-1 to TRBJ1-2, with a possible D match to TRBD1 (6 bases). The CDR3 is 13 amino acids. Germline lookup yields CDR1 SQVTM and CDR2 ANQGSEA. V was clipped by 5 bases and J by 3 bases, with 13 bases between them. Complete variable domain (other parts from reference TRBV29-1 and TRBJ1-2): SAVISQKPSRDICQRGTSLTIQCQVDSQVTMMFWYRQQPGQSLTLIATANQGSEATYESGFVIDKFPISRPNLTFSTLTVSNMSPEDSSIYLCSVRADSHYGYTFGSGTRLTVV.

The chain has TRBV5-4 and TRBJ2-3; 7 nucleotides align to TRBD2. Germline CDR1 reads SGHNT; CDR2 reads YYREEE (reference sequence). J gave up 4 bases and V 4 bases, and 9 bases lay outside the gene matches. The CDR3 covers 15 residues. CDR3 sequence: CASSDQRDLPDTQYF. The CDR3 DNA reads TGTGCCAGCAGCGACCAGCGGGATCTACCAGATACGCAGTATTTT. The entire variable domain, with the rest obtained from reference TRBV5-4 and TRBJ2-3, is as follows: ETGVTQSPTHLIKTRGQQVTLRCSSQSGHNTVSWYQQALGQGPQFIFQYYREEENGRGNFPPRFSGLQFPNYSSELNVNALELDDSALYLCASSDQRDLPDTQYFGPGTRLTVL.

Concerning this clonotype itself: Given a much more abundant clone one base away, this may be a read error. The rearrangement uses TRBV10-2 and TRBJ1-1, with a tentative D call TRBD1 (6 bases). CDR3 length equals 13 residues. Trimming left V 8 bases short and J 6 bases short, with 16 bases between. Germline values: CDR1 WSHSY, CDR2 SAAADI. CDR3 residues: CASLQGTGAEAFF. Written as DNA, the CDR3 is TGCGCCAGCTTACAGGGAACGGGGGCTGAAGCTTTCTTT.